This T cell receptor (beta chain) appears in the sequencing data of a study of blood T cell repertoires in COVID-19. Study-level background: Collection of acute and convalescent COVID-19 samples took place in the United States, Italy and Spain. From T cells, B-cell-depleted T cells, or PBMCs came the material, which was cDNA or gDNA.

In the authors' workflow: Estimates of nucleated cell counts were drawn from the amplification of reference gene primers. The data were produced by immunoSEQ multiplex PCR, yet TCRdb's version contains in-frame clones alone and is incomplete. The V and J calls and clone size are taken from that table; D and trimming were inferred from the DNA. The data hold tens of thousands of clones, with roughly 89% observed a single time. CDR1 MNHEY and CDR2 SVGAGI come from the germline V gene. V was cut by 6 bases and J by 2 bases, with 13 bases left in between. CDR3 length: 14 residues. This sequence originates from a young man with acute or convalescent COVID-19. Sequencing input: peripheral blood. V gene TRBV6-5 combines with J gene TRBJ2-5, with a tentative D call TRBD1 (5 bases). In DNA form, the CDR3 reads TGTGCCAGCAGGGCAGTGGGGCTACAAGAGACCCAGTACTTC. As protein: CASRAVGLQETQYF.